The next 3 T cell receptor beta chains were all read from a single sample in a study of blood T cells in healthy people across ages. Primed by a sample-barcoded 5' primer and a J-beta primer mix, a second PCR proceeded for about 7 to 11 cycles. TCRdb used MiXCR to reprocess the 5' RACE reads, holding one entry per CDR3 protein. The sample consists of around 280,000 distinct CDR3 sequences, 25% to 30% of them appearing once. The sequencing sample was made of blood. The receptor set was obtained from a woman between 70 and 85 years old in good health.

The gene calls are TRBV3-1 and TRBJ2-1; TRBD2 matches at 8 bases. CDR1 LGHDT and CDR2 YNNKEL come from the germline V gene (reference sequence). This CDR3 spans 15 amino acids. After removal of 6 bases from V and 0 bases from J, the junction contained 4 bases not matched to a gene. This CDR3 reads CASRPSGSSYNEQFF. The CDR3 coding sequence is TGTGCCAGCAGACCGAGCGGGAGCTCCTACAATGAGCAGTTCTTC.

The genes are TRBV29-1 and TRBJ2-5; a weak D match, TRBD1 (5 bases). The J call is uncertain, as TRBJ2-7 better fits the DNA end. CDR1 is SQVTM and CDR2 is ANQGSEA in the germline V gene. The CDR3 runs 13 residues. The chain's CDR3 is CSVELDTYYEQYF. The CDR3 DNA reads as TGCAGCGTTGAACTGGACACTTACTACGAGCAGTACTTC.

The rearrangement joins TRBV29-1 to TRBJ2-7; TRBD1 matches at 8 bases. The trim removed 1 base at V and 5 bases at J, leaving 4 bases unmatched. CDR3 length: 13 amino acids. The germline V gene encodes CDR1 SQVTM and CDR2 ANQGSEA. CDR3 loop: CSVEVAGGHEQYF. CDR3 nucleotides: TGCAGCGTTGAAGTAGCAGGGGGCCACGAGCAGTACTTC.